This record concerns one T cell receptor (beta chain) sequence. The germline CDR1 and CDR2 sequences are ENHRY and SYGVKD. With 8 bases clipped from V and 2 bases from J, the junction kept 14 bases outside the gene matches. CDR3 size: 16 residues. This specimen belongs to a study of control samples from healthy donors and cancer patients. Libraries were prepared by immunoSEQ multiplex PCR; TCRdb keeps only in-frame clonotypes and omits some of them. Of 110,000 or so clones listed, 85% to 90% are singletons. The TCR comes from a woman in her 50s in good health. The rearrangement uses TRBV10-3 and TRBJ2-7; 8 bases align to TRBD2. Sample: blood. CDR3 in DNA: TGTGCCATCGCCCCCCCAGGCGGGAGGAGAGCCTACGAGCAGTACGTC. Translated, it gives CAIAPPGGRRAYEQYV.